This is a list of T cell receptor beta chains from one sample in a study of cytomegalovirus exposure and HLA in healthy donors. The method was immunoSEQ multiplex PCR; TCRdb's version includes in-frame clones alone and lacks a portion of them. The table has about 110,000 clones, more than 60% seen once; the top ten hold about 2.3%. The sequenced sample consisted of PBMCs. Every receptor here comes from a middle-aged man in good health and CMV-seronegative. The CDR3 runs from the conserved cysteine through the conserved F or W. The order of the fields is D gene, J gene, clone size, V gene, CDR3 DNA, CDR3 protein. A D gene is named only where the DNA matches it firmly. Clone size appears in some rows only: once, few, many, or a class for an expanded clone.

d_gene: -
j_gene: TRBJ1-5
abundance: -
v_gene: TRBV4-1
CDR3nt: TGCGCCAGCAGCCAAGACACAGGTAGCAATCAGCCCCAGCATTTT
CDR3aa: CASSQDTGSNQPQHF

d_gene: TRBD1
j_gene: TRBJ2-1
abundance: -
v_gene: TRBV5-1
CDR3nt: TGCGCCAGCAGCTTACAGGGGGCAGGGGGCAATGAGCAGTTCTTC
CDR3aa: CASSLQGAGGNEQFF

d_gene: -
j_gene: TRBJ2-5
abundance: -
v_gene: TRBV4-1
CDR3nt: TGCGCCAGCAGCCAAGGGCAGCCCGCGGGCCAAGAGACCCAGTACTTC
CDR3aa: CASSQGQPAGQETQYF

d_gene: -
j_gene: TRBJ1-6
abundance: -
v_gene: TRBV11-2
CDR3nt: TGTGCCAGCAGAGCTCCGGGTTTACCCCTCCACTTT
CDR3aa: CASRAPGLPLHF

d_gene: -
j_gene: TRBJ2-4
abundance: -
v_gene: TRBV5-1
CDR3nt: TGCGCCAGCAGCTTGGCAGGGCTCGAAAACATTCAGTACTTC
CDR3aa: CASSLAGLENIQYF

d_gene: TRBD2
j_gene: TRBJ2-1
abundance: -
v_gene: TRBV7-8
CDR3nt: TGTGCCAGCAGCTTTTTGTACAGCGGGGAACCTGGCAGCTCCTACAATGAGCAGTTCTTC
CDR3aa: CASSFLYSGEPGSSYNEQFF

d_gene: -
j_gene: TRBJ2-2
abundance: -
v_gene: TRBV5-1
CDR3nt: TGCGCCAGCAGCTTGGGGCAGGGGAACACCGGGGAGCTGTTTTTT
CDR3aa: CASSLGQGNTGELFF

d_gene: TRBD2
j_gene: TRBJ2-5
abundance: -
v_gene: TRBV5-1
CDR3nt: TGCGCCAGCAGCCCGGTAGCGGGGGCGGGGGAGACCCAGTACTTC
CDR3aa: CASSPVAGAGETQYF

d_gene: TRBD2
j_gene: TRBJ2-1
abundance: -
v_gene: TRBV19
CDR3nt: TGTGCCAGTAGTACTAGCGGGGGGGTCCACAATGAGCAGTTCTTC
CDR3aa: CASSTSGGVHNEQFF

d_gene: TRBD1
j_gene: TRBJ1-5
abundance: -
v_gene: TRBV7-9
CDR3nt: TGTGCCAGCAGCTCTCCGACAGGGGGCCAAAATAGCAATCAGCCCCAGCATTTT
CDR3aa: CASSSPTGGQNSNQPQHF

d_gene: -
j_gene: TRBJ1-2
abundance: -
v_gene: TRBV19
CDR3nt: TGTGCCAGTAGTATAGCGACACTCTATGGCTACACCTTC
CDR3aa: CASSIATLYGYTF

d_gene: TRBD2
j_gene: TRBJ2-1
abundance: -
v_gene: TRBV6-5
CDR3nt: TGTGGCTCAAGACTAGCGGGGGGCTCCTACAATGAGCAGTTCTTC
CDR3aa: CGSRLAGGSYNEQFF

d_gene: -
j_gene: TRBJ2-1
abundance: -
v_gene: TRBV29-1
CDR3nt: TGCAGCGTTGAAGGAGGGTTCTACAATGAGCAGTTCTTC
CDR3aa: CSVEGGFYNEQFF

d_gene: TRBD1
j_gene: TRBJ2-7
abundance: -
v_gene: TRBV9
CDR3nt: TGTGCCAGCAGCGTAGGGCAGGGGGTTTACTCCTACGAGCAGTACTTC
CDR3aa: CASSVGQGVYSYEQYF

d_gene: TRBD2
j_gene: TRBJ2-1
abundance: -
v_gene: TRBV27
CDR3nt: TGTGCCAGCAGTTTACGGGGGGGATTGAATGAGCAGTTCTTC
CDR3aa: CASSLRGGLNEQFF

d_gene: TRBD1
j_gene: TRBJ2-7
abundance: -
v_gene: TRBV5-1
CDR3nt: TGCGCCAGCAATGGGGACAGAACCTACGAGCAGTACTTC
CDR3aa: CASNGDRTYEQYF

d_gene: TRBD1
j_gene: TRBJ2-1
abundance: few
v_gene: TRBV5-1
CDR3nt: TGCGCCAGCAGCTCGGGACAGCCCAATGGGCAGTTCTTC
CDR3aa: CASSSGQPNGQFF

d_gene: -
j_gene: TRBJ1-5
abundance: -
v_gene: TRBV2
CDR3nt: TGTGCCAGCGGTCAGGGATTGCGAAGCAATCAGCCCCAGCATTTT
CDR3aa: CASGQGLRSNQPQHF

d_gene: -
j_gene: TRBJ2-1
abundance: few
v_gene: TRBV4-2
CDR3nt: TGTGCCAGCTCCCCCGACACCTATGAGCAGTTCTTC
CDR3aa: CASSPDTYEQFF

d_gene: TRBD1
j_gene: TRBJ1-2
abundance: -
v_gene: TRBV7-9
CDR3nt: TGTGCCAGCAGCGAAGACAGAGGGGGCCTGGCCGGCTACACCTTC
CDR3aa: CASSEDRGGLAGYTF

d_gene: TRBD2
j_gene: TRBJ2-5
abundance: -
v_gene: TRBV2
CDR3nt: TGTGCCAGCAGAAGAAGCGGGGGGAAAGAGACCCAGTACTTC
CDR3aa: CASRRSGGKETQYF

d_gene: -
j_gene: TRBJ2-3
abundance: -
v_gene: TRBV7-9
CDR3nt: TGTGCCAGCTCCGTCGGGTCTAGCACAGATACGCAGTATTTT
CDR3aa: CASSVGSSTDTQYF

d_gene: -
j_gene: TRBJ2-3
abundance: few
v_gene: TRBV5-1
CDR3nt: TGCGCCAGCAGCTTCCGGGGCAGGACTAACACAGATACGCAGTATTTT
CDR3aa: CASSFRGRTNTDTQYF

d_gene: TRBD2
j_gene: TRBJ2-7
abundance: few
v_gene: TRBV18
CDR3nt: TGTGCCAGCTCACCATTGGGACGGCGGGGGGACTACGAGCAGTACTTC
CDR3aa: CASSPLGRRGDYEQYF

d_gene: -
j_gene: TRBJ2-1
abundance: -
v_gene: TRBV7-9
CDR3nt: TGTTCCAGCAGCCTACTCCTCCGCCCCGGTTTGGATGAGCAGTTCTTC
CDR3aa: CSSSLLLRPGLDEQFF

d_gene: TRBD2
j_gene: TRBJ2-7
abundance: -
v_gene: TRBV7-9
CDR3nt: TGTTCCAGCAGCTTAGGGGCTAGCGGGGAGCAGTACTTC
CDR3aa: CSSSLGASGEQYF

d_gene: TRBD2
j_gene: TRBJ2-1
abundance: -
v_gene: TRBV6-5
CDR3nt: TGTGCCAGCAGTTATGGCGGGGGGGCCCGTAACAATGAGCAGTTCTTC
CDR3aa: CASSYGGGARNNEQFF

d_gene: -
j_gene: TRBJ1-2
abundance: -
v_gene: TRBV2
CDR3nt: TGTGCCAGCAGTGAAGCGCGGAGGGTGCAGTATGGCTACACCTTC
CDR3aa: CASSEARRVQYGYTF